This T cell receptor beta chain was recovered during a study of T cells in Graves' hyperthyroidism and ophthalmopathy. Study findings and constraints: Blood also held most thyroid clonotypes expanded beyond 0.001.

There were TCR beta CDR3 regions amplified from RNA transcripts. TCR CDR3 underwent first-round RT-PCR with the HTBI primer set. MiXCR, applied by TCRdb to the multiplex PCR reads, yields one record per CDR3 protein. This table holds 400,000 to 600,000 distinct CDR3 sequences, more than 15% found once. The CDR3 is 13 residues long. The germline gives CDR1 SGHRS, CDR2 YFSETQ. V was clipped by 3 bases and J by 8 bases, with 12 bases between them. Patients with ophthalmopathy all had a Clinical Activity Score of at least 3, a NOSPECS grade of at least 4 and duration under 3 months. At least ten counts were recorded for this clonotype. As yet, its antigen is unknown.

Sequences were obtained from blood. The genes are TRBV5-1 and TRBJ2-1; a possible D gene is TRBD2 (5 bases). The clonotype originates from a woman aged 25-40 years with Graves' ophthalmopathy. CDR3 bases: TGCGCCAGCAGCTCGATACTAGAAGATGAGCAGTTCTTC. Its protein is CASSSILEDEQFF.